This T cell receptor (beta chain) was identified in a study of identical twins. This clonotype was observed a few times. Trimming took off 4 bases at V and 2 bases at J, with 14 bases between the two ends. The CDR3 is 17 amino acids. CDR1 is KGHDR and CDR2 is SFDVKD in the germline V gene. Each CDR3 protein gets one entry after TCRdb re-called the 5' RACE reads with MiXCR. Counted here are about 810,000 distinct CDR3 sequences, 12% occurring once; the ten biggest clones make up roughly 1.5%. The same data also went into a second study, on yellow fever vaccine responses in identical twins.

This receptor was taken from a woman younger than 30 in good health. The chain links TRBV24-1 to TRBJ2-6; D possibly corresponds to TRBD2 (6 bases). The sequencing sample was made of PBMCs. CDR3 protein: CATSESPGVPGANVLTF. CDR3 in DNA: TGTGCCACCAGTGAGAGTCCGGGGGTGCCTGGGGCCAACGTCCTGACTTTC.